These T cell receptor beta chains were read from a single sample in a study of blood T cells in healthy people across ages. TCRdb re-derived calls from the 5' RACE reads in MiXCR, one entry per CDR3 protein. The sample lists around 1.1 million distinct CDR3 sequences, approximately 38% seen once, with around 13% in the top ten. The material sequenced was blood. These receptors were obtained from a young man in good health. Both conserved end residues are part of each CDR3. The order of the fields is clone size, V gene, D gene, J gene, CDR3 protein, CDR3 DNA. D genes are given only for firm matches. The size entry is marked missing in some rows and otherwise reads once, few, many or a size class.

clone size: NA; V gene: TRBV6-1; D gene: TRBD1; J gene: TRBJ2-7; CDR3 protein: CASRGQRSSYEQYF; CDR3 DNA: TGTGCCAGCAGGGGACAGAGATCCTCCTACGAGCAGTACTTC
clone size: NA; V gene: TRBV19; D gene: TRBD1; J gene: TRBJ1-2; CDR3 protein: CASSRGQYGYTF; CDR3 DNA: TGTGCCAGTAGCAGGGGACAGTATGGCTACACCTTC
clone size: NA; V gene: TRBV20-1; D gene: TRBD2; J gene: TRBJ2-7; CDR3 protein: CGAVVAGYSEQYF; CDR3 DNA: TGCGGTGCAGTGGTAGCGGGCTATAGCGAGCAGTACTTC
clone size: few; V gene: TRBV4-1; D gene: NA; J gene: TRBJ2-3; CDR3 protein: CASSQDIQTDTQYF; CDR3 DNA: TGCGCCAGCAGCCAAGATATTCAGACAGATACGCAGTATTTT
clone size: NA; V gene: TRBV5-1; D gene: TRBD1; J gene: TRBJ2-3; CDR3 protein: CASSAATGDTDTQYF; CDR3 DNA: TGCGCCAGCAGCGCGGCGACAGGGGATACAGATACGCAGTATTTT
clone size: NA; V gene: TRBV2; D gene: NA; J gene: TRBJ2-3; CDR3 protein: CASTYNGRESSTDTQYF; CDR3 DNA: TGTGCCAGCACCTACAACGGACGGGAGTCTAGCACAGATACGCAGTATTTT
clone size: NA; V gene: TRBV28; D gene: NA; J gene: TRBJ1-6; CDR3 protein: CASSFAPSRWGLLYNSPLHF; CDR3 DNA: TGTGCCAGCAGTTTTGCCCCAAGTAGGTGGGGGCTACTGTATAATTCACCCCTCCACTTT
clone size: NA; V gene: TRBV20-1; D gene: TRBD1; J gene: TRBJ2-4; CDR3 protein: CSARDLQSGGANIQYF; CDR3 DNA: TGCAGTGCTAGAGATCTGCAGTCAGGGGGCGCGAACATTCAGTACTTC
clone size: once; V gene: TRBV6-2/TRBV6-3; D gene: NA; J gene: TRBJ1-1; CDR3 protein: CASRAPYGSNTEAFF; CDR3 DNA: TGTGCCAGCAGGGCCCCTTACGGCTCGAACACTGAAGCTTTCTTT
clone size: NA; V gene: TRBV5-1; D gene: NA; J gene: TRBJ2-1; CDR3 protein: CASSPPQGTEQFF; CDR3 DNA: TGCGCCAGCAGCCCCCCCCAGGGCACTGAGCAGTTCTTC
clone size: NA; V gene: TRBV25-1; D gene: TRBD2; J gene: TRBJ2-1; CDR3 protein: CASRGASGILSEQFF; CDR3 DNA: TGTGCCAGCAGAGGGGCTAGCGGGATTCTGAGTGAGCAGTTCTTC
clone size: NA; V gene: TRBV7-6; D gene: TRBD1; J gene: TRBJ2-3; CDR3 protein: CASTGTGASTDTQYF; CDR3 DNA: TGTGCCAGCACCGGGACAGGGGCATCCACAGATACGCAGTATTTT
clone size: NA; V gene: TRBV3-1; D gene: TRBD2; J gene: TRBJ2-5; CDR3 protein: CASSQLAVTHNEQYF; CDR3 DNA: TGTGCCAGCAGCCAACTAGCGGTGACCCACAATGAGCAGTACTTC
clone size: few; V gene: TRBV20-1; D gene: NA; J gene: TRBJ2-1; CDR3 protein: CSARDYQGTGNEQFF; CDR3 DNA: TGCAGTGCTAGAGATTATCAGGGGACGGGCAATGAGCAGTTCTTC
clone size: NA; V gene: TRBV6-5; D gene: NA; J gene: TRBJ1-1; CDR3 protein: CASSYPQGGAFF; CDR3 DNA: TGTGCCAGCAGTTACCCCCAAGGGGGAGCTTTCTTT
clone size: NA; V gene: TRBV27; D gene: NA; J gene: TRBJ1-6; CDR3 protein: CASRLRGSSYNSPLHF; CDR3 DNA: TGTGCCAGCCGCCTTCGGGGCAGCTCCTATAATTCACCCCTCCACTTT
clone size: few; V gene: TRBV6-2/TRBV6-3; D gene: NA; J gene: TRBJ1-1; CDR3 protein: CASSYFYRDTEAFF; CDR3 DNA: TGTGCCAGCAGCTATTTTTACAGGGACACTGAAGCTTTCTTT
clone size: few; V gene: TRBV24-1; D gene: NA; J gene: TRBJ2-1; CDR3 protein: CATSDPRDSRGNEQFF; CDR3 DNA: TGTGCCACCAGTGATCCCCGGGACTCCAGAGGGAATGAGCAGTTCTTC
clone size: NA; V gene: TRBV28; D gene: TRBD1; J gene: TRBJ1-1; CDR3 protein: CASSTNRGRGLNTEAFF; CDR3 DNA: TGTGCCAGCAGTACCAACAGGGGGCGAGGATTGAACACTGAAGCTTTCTTT
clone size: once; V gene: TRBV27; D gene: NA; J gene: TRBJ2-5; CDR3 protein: CASRWGTQQYF; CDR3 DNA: TGTGCCAGCAGATGGGGAACCCAGCAGTACTTC
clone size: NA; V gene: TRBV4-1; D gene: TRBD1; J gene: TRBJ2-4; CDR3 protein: CASSQDRGLEQYF; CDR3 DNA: TGCGCCAGCAGCCAAGACAGGGGGCTTGAGCAGTACTTC
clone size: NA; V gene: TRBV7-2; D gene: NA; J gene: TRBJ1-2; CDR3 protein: CASSLGVQPGHGYTF; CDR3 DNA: TGTGCCAGCAGCTTAGGGGTTCAGCCGGGGCATGGCTACACCTTC
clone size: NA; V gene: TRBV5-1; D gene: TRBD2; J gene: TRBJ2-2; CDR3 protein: CASSSRTSGNTGELFF; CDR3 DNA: TGCGCCAGCAGCTCCCGGACTAGCGGGAACACCGGGGAGCTGTTTTTT
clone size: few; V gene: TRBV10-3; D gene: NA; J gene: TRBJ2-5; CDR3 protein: CAISGIETQETQYF; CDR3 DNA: TGTGCTATCAGTGGAATAGAGACTCAAGAGACCCAGTACTTC
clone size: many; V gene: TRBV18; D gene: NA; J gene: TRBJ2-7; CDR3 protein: CASSYEQYF; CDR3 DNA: TGTGCCAGCTCCTACGAGCAGTACTTC
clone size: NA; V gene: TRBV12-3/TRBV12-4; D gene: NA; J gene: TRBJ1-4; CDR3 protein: CASSGPKEKLFF; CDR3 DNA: TGTGCCAGCAGCGGTCCCAAGGAAAAACTGTTTTTT
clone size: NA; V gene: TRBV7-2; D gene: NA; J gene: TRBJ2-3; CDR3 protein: CASSLGWANTQYF; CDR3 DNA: TGTGCCAGCAGCTTAGGCTGGGCAAATACGCAGTATTTT
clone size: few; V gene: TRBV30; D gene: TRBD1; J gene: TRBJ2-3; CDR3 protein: CARSGGSTDTQYF; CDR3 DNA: TGTGCCAGGTCAGGGGGCTCGACAGATACGCAGTATTTT
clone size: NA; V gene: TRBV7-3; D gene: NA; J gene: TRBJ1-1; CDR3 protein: CASSLYGGSNTEAFF; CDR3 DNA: TGTGCCAGCAGCTTATACGGTGGATCGAACACTGAAGCTTTCTTT
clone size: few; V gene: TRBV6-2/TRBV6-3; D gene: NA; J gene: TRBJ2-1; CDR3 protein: CASSRGQINEQFF; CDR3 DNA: TGTGCCAGCAGTCGAGGACAGATCAATGAGCAGTTCTTC
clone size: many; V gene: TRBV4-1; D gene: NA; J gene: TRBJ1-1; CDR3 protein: CASSQDWLNTEAFF; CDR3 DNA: TGCGCCAGCAGCCAAGATTGGTTGAACACTGAAGCTTTCTTT
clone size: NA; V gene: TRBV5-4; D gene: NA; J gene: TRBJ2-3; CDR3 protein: CASSSPALGADTQYF; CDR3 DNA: TGTGCCAGCAGCTCCCCGGCACTAGGCGCAGATACGCAGTATTTT